This note documents a single T cell receptor beta chain sequence. Clinical history as reported by participants underpinned cohort assignment. The study recruited exposed participants who had met a COVID-19 case within 2 weeks before entry. This sample is part of a study of blood T cell repertoires in COVID-19. Sequencing was performed with immunoSEQ multiplex PCR; in TCRdb, only in-frame clones are kept and a portion is missing. Counted here are 250,000 to 350,000 clones, around 92% occurring once; the ten biggest clones make up roughly 2.9%. The germline V gene has CDR1 PRHDT and CDR2 FYEKMQ (reference sequence). This CDR3 is 12 amino acids long. With 5 bases clipped from V and 14 bases from J, the junction kept 8 bases outside the gene matches.

Sequencing input: PBMCs or T cells enriched from blood (not recorded which). The chain employs TRBV13 and TRBJ2-3, with 9 bases matching TRBD2. The TCR originated in a woman aged 45-65 years who had been exposed to COVID-19. CDR3 nucleotides: TGTGCCAGCAGCGTCGAGCGGGGGGTGCGGTATTTT. As protein: CASSVERGVRYF.